The entry below gives a single T cell receptor beta chain sequence along with its context. This entry comes from a study of blood T cell repertoires in COVID-19. About the research overall: The United States, Italy and Spain supplied acute and convalescent COVID-19 samples. Sample material is recorded as cDNA or gDNA derived from T cells, B-cell-depleted T cells, or PBMCs.

Per the study methods: By means of reference gene primer amplification, nucleated cell counts were estimated. The repertoire was sequenced with immunoSEQ multiplex PCR; TCRdb's copy has only in-frame clones and lacks some. The DNA gave D and trimming, while V, J and clone size come from that table. This sample has 200,000 to 300,000 clones, with approximately 84% found just once. Trimming cost V 0 bases and J 7 bases; bases outside gene matches: 8. The CDR3 extends over 17 amino acids. Germline loops: CDR1 LGHNA, CDR2 YNFKEQ. This chain connects TRBV4-2 to TRBJ2-1; 11 bases agree with TRBD2. The specimen was peripheral blood. The receptor was derived from a human donor in a cohort sampled during active COVID-19. CDR3 bases: TGTGCCAGCAGCCAAGATGGGCTAGCGGGAGGTCGGAATGAGCAGTTCTTC. Protein product: CASSQDGLAGGRNEQFF.